Listed below are T cell receptor beta chains from one sample, sequenced in a study of T cell changes during pregnancy in multiple sclerosis. Only in-frame clones appear in the TCRdb table, and some are missing; sequencing was by immunoSEQ multiplex PCR. The table lists about 62,000 clones, around 93% of them singletons, with 3.2% in the top ten. This specimen consisted of CD8+ T cells from peripheral blood mononuclear cells, obtained in the second trimester of pregnancy. These receptors all stem from a female donor with multiple sclerosis, enrolled in a pregnancy study. The CDR3 runs from the conserved cysteine through the conserved F or W. Each record gives: J gene, CDR3 length, D gene, V gene, clone size, CDR3 DNA, CDR3 protein. A D gene is named only where the DNA matches it firmly. The listing skips clone size in some rows; elsewhere it reads once, few, many or a size class.

TRBJ2-2	14	NA	TRBV11-2	NA	TGTGCCAGCAGCTTAGAACCTATCCGGGGGGAGCTGTTTTTT	CASSLEPIRGELFF
TRBJ1-1	15	NA	TRBV4-3	once	TGCGCCAGCAGCCAGGGGCCGGGTTTGGACACTGAAGCTTTCTTT	CASSQGPGLDTEAFF
TRBJ2-7	15	NA	TRBV18	NA	TGTGCCAGCTCACCACCGCAGGGATGGGGCTACGAGCAGTACTTC	CASSPPQGWGYEQYF
TRBJ1-2	12	NA	TRBV7-9	NA	TGTGCCAGCAGCACGTCAGGTGATGGCTACACCTTC	CASSTSGDGYTF
TRBJ1-1	12	TRBD1	TRBV27	NA	TGTGCCAGCAGTATTACGTCGGGACAGCTAACCTTT	CASSITSGQLTF
TRBJ2-5	14	TRBD2	TRBV10-2	NA	TGCGCCAGCAGTGACGGGACTAGGCAAGAGACCCAGTACTTC	CASSDGTRQETQYF
TRBJ1-1	15	TRBD1	TRBV10-3	NA	TGTGCCATCAGTGAGCACGACAGGGGAGGGACTGAAGCTTTCTTT	CAISEHDRGGTEAFF
TRBJ2-5	16	TRBD2	TRBV13	NA	TGTGCCAGCAGTCCTACTAGCGGGGAGCTGGGAGAGACCCAGTACTTC	CASSPTSGELGETQYF
TRBJ2-7	16	NA	TRBV19	NA	TGTGCCAGTATCCCAGCGGCGGGACGGCCTCTTTACGAGCAGTACTTC	CASIPAAGRPLYEQYF
TRBJ2-1	13	TRBD1	TRBV27	NA	TGTGCCAGCAGTCACCCGGGACAGAGTGAGCAGTTCTTC	CASSHPGQSEQFF
TRBJ2-1	14	NA	TRBV27	NA	TGTGCCAGCAGTTTCCCGGGGGTCTACAATGAGCAGTTCTTC	CASSFPGVYNEQFF
TRBJ2-3	16	NA	TRBV18	NA	TGTGCCAGCTCAGGCCAGGGAGGAGTAGGCACAGATACGCAGTATTTT	CASSGQGGVGTDTQYF
TRBJ2-1	15	NA	TRBV19	NA	TGTGCCAGTAGTATAGGTCAGGGAAACTACAATGAGCAGTTCTTC	CASSIGQGNYNEQFF
TRBJ2-2	15	TRBD2	TRBV7-2	NA	TGTGCCAGCAGTGAGGCGGGGGACCCCACCGGGGAGCTGTTTTTT	CASSEAGDPTGELFF
TRBJ1-3	14	NA	TRBV2	NA	TGTGCCAGCAGTGCGCAGGGCTCTGGAAACACCATATATTTT	CASSAQGSGNTIYF
TRBJ2-2	12	TRBD1	TRBV7-2	NA	TGTGCCAGCAGCCCAGGGGGCCGGGAGCTGTTTTTT	CASSPGGRELFF